This entry concerns a single TCR beta chain. What it binds is unknown. The data are from a study of T cell responses to AZD1222 COVID-19 vaccine. Study observations and caveats: Only a handful of AZD1222 recipients, several in all, had baseline seropositivity. Donor demographics were predominantly white British with a female majority; clonal diversity may be underestimated. As reported, nearly half of all spike-specific TCRs target variant regions that are unmutated.

The CDR3 contains 14 residues. Germline CDR1 is GTSNPN and CDR2 is SVGIG (reference sequence). V was clipped by 1 base and J by 7 bases, with 13 bases between them. Sequencing was performed with immunoSEQ multiplex PCR; in TCRdb, only in-frame clones are kept and a portion is missing. The sample yields about 49,000 clones, more than 65% seen once. The clonotype comes from an adult in good health. The chain has TRBV30 and TRBJ1-4; no definite D call. This specimen consisted of peripheral blood, obtained on day 0 of MenACWY control vaccination. Here the CDR3 DNA reads TGTGCCTGGAGTGGGGGAGTTTGGGGTGAAAAACTGTTTTTT. Translation: CAWSGGVWGEKLFF.